Sequencing of this TCR beta chain was carried out in a study of neurological immune-mediated disorders. MiXCR was run by TCRdb on the 5' RACE reads, yielding one entry per CDR3 protein. Among more than 75,000 distinct CDR3 sequences listed, approximately 5% were seen once. Germline V gene sequence: CDR1 SGHRS, CDR2 YFSETQ. After removal of 4 bases from V and 5 bases from J, the junction contained 9 bases not matched to a gene. The CDR3 length is 16 residues. Sequenced input: PBMCs. The chain combines TRBV5-1 with TRBJ2-2, with 9 bases lining up with TRBD1. The TCR was taken from a woman aged 25 to 45 with multiple sclerosis. CDR3 in amino acids: CASSPRTGAYTGELFF. The CDR3, as DNA: TGCGCCAGCAGCCCTCGGACAGGGGCTTATACCGGGGAGCTGTTTTTT.